The next 15 T cell receptor beta chains were all read from a single sample in a study of blood T cell repertoires in COVID-19. Data came from immunoSEQ multiplex PCR; TCRdb stores just in-frame clones and leaves some out. The sample contains about 71,000 clones, around 90% of which appear only once. What was sequenced was peripheral blood. The source is a woman of 80 years or more with acute or convalescent COVID-19.

In its sample, this clone was seen once. This chain uses TRBV21-1 with TRBJ1-6. TRBV21-1 is reported as a pseudogene. The CDR3 is made up of 14 amino acids. The CDR3 here is CASSIVGGNSPLHF. In DNA form, the CDR3 reads TGTGCCAGCAGTATAGTCGGGGGTAATTCACCCCTCCACTTT.

This chain uses TRBV9 with TRBJ2-1; 14 bases are a match to TRBD2. Germline values: CDR1 SGDLS, CDR2 YYNGEE. This CDR3 contains 15 residues. Germline trimming cut 4 bases from V and 9 bases from J; bases unmatched to any gene: 6. The CDR3 nucleotides read TGTGCCAGCAGCTCAGCAGGACTAGCGGGAGGTGAGCAGTTCTTC. Protein sequence: CASSSAGLAGGEQFF.

The genes are TRBV6-5 and TRBJ2-6; possible D gene TRBD1, 5 bases. This CDR3 comprises 15 residues. V lost 4 bases and J 2 bases, leaving 9 bases between the germline ends. Germline V gene data show CDR1 as MNHEY and CDR2 as SVGAGI. The CDR3 DNA follows: TGTGCCAGCAGTTGGACATACGCTGGGGCCAACGTCCTGACTTTC. Protein sequence: CASSWTYAGANVLTF.

The rearrangement links TRBV5-1 to TRBJ1-5; D ambiguous. The CDR3 consists of 11 residues. Germline loops: CDR1 SGHRS, CDR2 YFSETQ. Trimming cost V 2 bases and J 6 bases, with 3 bases left between them. Here the CDR3 DNA reads TGCGCCAGCAGCTTCAGTCAGCCCCAGCATTTT. It is translated as CASSFSQPQHF. Together with reference TRBV5-1 and TRBJ1-5, the CDR3 gives the full variable domain: KAGVTQTPRYLIKTRGQQVTLSCSPISGHRSVSWYQQTPGQGLQFLFEYFSETQRNKGNFPGRFSGRQFSNSRSEMNVSTLELGDSALYLCASSFSQPQHFGDGTRLSIL.

The chain combines TRBV9 with TRBJ2-1, with 8 bases identical to TRBD1. The CDR3 is made up of 16 amino acids. V gave up 0 bases and J gave up 1 base; unmatched junction bases: 3. Germline-derived CDR1 and CDR2 are SGDLS and YYNGEE. The CDR3 DNA reads as TGTGCCAGCAGCGTAGGAGGGGACAGGTCCTACAATGAGCAGTTCTTC. The encoded protein is CASSVGGDRSYNEQFF.

The rearrangement links TRBV20-1 to TRBJ1-3; 7 nucleotides match TRBD1. The ends lost 6 bases at V and 8 bases at J; junction bases unmatched: 4. CDR1 is DFQATT and CDR2 is SNEGSKA in the germline V gene (reference sequence). The CDR3 is 11 residues long. The chain's CDR3 is CSARGVHTIYF. In DNA form, the CDR3 reads TGCAGTGCCAGGGGGGTACACACCATATATTTT.

The V and J genes are TRBV20-1 and TRBJ2-7; maybe TRBD2 (5 bases). The germline V gene has CDR1 DFQATT and CDR2 SNEGSKA (reference sequence). V was clipped by 3 bases and J by 3 bases, with 18 bases between them. The CDR3 is 15 residues long. The CDR3 sequence is CSASGTSLRRYEQYF. CDR3 DNA sequence: TGCAGTGCTAGTGGTACTAGTTTAAGGCGCTACGAGCAGTACTTC.

The chain combines TRBV12-5 with TRBJ1-4, with D uncertain. This CDR3 comprises 16 residues. Germline assignment: CDR1 LGHNT and CDR2 FRNRAP. Between the trimmed V and J ends, which lost 3 bases and 7 bases, there was a span of 18 bases. The CDR3 is CASGFGLGESGEKLFF. The CDR3 DNA is TGTGCTAGTGGTTTTGGTCTCGGGGAATCCGGTGAAAAACTGTTTTTT.

V gene TRBV7-9 combines with J gene TRBJ1-1, with D maybe TRBD1 (5 bases). The CDR3 contains 13 residues. V lost 3 bases, J lost 0 bases, and 5 bases lay in between. Per germline, CDR1 SEHNR and CDR2 FQNEAQ (reference sequence). The CDR3 reads CASSLDMNTEAFF. The CDR3 coding sequence is TGTGCCAGCAGCTTGGACATGAACACTGAAGCTTTCTTT.

The genes are TRBV7-2 and TRBJ2-2; unclear D gene. This CDR3 has 15 residues. Germline V gene sequence: CDR1 SGHTA, CDR2 FQGNSA. Trimming took off 0 bases at V and 3 bases at J, with 8 bases between the two ends. The CDR3 coding sequence is TGTGCCAGCAGCTTAGCTGCTAGGTACACCGGGGAGCTGTTTTTT. It translates to CASSLAARYTGELFF. Full variable domain (remainder filled in from reference TRBV7-2 and TRBJ2-2): GAGVSQSPSNKVTEKGKDVELRCDPISGHTALYWYRQSLGQGLEFLIYFQGNSAPDKSGLPSDRFSAERTGGSVSTLTIQRTQQEDSAVYLCASSLAARYTGELFFGEGSRLTVL.

J is TRBJ1-6 and V is TRBV5-1; no clear D gene. Germline values: CDR1 SGHRS, CDR2 YFSETQ. The V gene lost 2 bases and the J gene lost 0 bases, with 9 bases spanning the gap. This CDR3 is 16 amino acids long. CDR3 DNA sequence: TGCGCCAGCAGCTTATACGGGAGCTCCTATAATTCACCCCTCCACTTT. As protein: CASSLYGSSYNSPLHF.

Comments on this clone: This specimen includes other DNA sequences encoding the same CDR3. The gene calls are TRBV2 and TRBJ1-2; D uncertain. CDR1 SNHLY and CDR2 FYNNEI come from the germline V gene. The CDR3 is made up of 14 amino acids. V was clipped by 1 base and J by 4 bases, with 10 bases between them. As DNA, the CDR3 is TGTGCCAGCAGTGAAGAGGCGGGCCGCTATGGCTACACCTTC. Translation gives CASSEEAGRYGYTF.

V gene TRBV7-2 combines with J gene TRBJ2-7, with D possibly matching TRBD2 (5 bases). This CDR3 spans 14 amino acids. The germline V and J ends were trimmed by 4 bases and 9 bases, with 19 bases remaining between them. Germline assignment: CDR1 SGHTA and CDR2 FQGNSA. The CDR3 reads CASSSPVYGNVQYF. DNA for the CDR3: TGTGCCAGCAGCTCCCCGGTATACGGGAACGTGCAGTACTTC.

This rearrangement joins TRBV9 to TRBJ2-5, with D maybe TRBD2 (6 bases). The CDR3 runs 15 residues. Germline loops: CDR1 SGDLS, CDR2 YYNGEE. Trimming shortened V by 0 bases and J by 1 base, and 10 bases separated the two germline ends. CDR3 nucleotides: TGTGCCAGCAGCGTAGGAGTAGCGGCCCAAGAGACCCAGTACTTC. This translates into CASSVGVAAQETQYF.

This clone occurred a few times. This rearrangement joins TRBV7-9 to TRBJ2-6; D is perhaps TRBD2 (6 bases). The CDR3 has 19 amino acids. Trimming removed 1 base from V and 0 bases from J, with 16 bases in between. Germline V gives CDR1 SEHNR, CDR2 FQNEAQ (reference sequence). CDR3 amino acids: CASSLGDGTQYSGANVLTF. The CDR3 coding sequence is TGTGCCAGCAGCTTAGGAGACGGGACTCAGTACTCTGGGGCCAACGTCCTGACTTTC.